This T cell receptor (beta chain) was identified in a study of shared clonotypes between healthy human individuals. Among the donors, all were Caucasian adults who lived in Nashville, Tennessee. Assay used: immunoSEQ multiplex PCR; TCRdb lists only in-frame clones, some missing. Of about 2.4 million clones detected, under 95% appear once; the ten largest clones hold around 0.37%. Note on this clone: Other DNA sequences in the sample encode the same CDR3.

The receptor comes from a man aged 18 to 30 in good health. Some clones in this sample may be carry-over from other donors' samples. Source material: naive CD4+ T cells from PBMCs. Subset: CD45RA+ positively selected.

The CDR3 DNA sequence: TGTGCCAGCTCACCAAGGGTCGACGAGCAGTACTTC. Protein: CASSPRVDEQYF. The V and J genes are TRBV18 and TRBJ2-7; D not certain. CDR1 and CDR2 (germline): KGHSH, LQKENI. The V and J ends lost 2 bases and 5 bases respectively, with 7 bases between them. The CDR3 contains 12 residues.